These T cell receptor beta chains were read from a single sample in a study of brain T cells in children with intractable seizures. This table comes from immunoSEQ multiplex PCR, and its TCRdb copy is limited to in-frame clones, with some not included. The sample yields 300,000 to 400,000 clones, over 85% seen once. The source material was peripheral blood, sampled 5 to 6 months after surgery. The receptors were gathered from a boy in the first two years of life with tuberous sclerosis and intractable seizures. CDR3s include the opening cysteine and the closing phenylalanine or tryptophan. Fields, in order: clone size, J gene, V gene, D gene, CDR3 protein, CDR3 DNA. D genes are given only for firm matches. The size entry is marked missing in some rows and otherwise reads once, few, many or a size class.

size: .
J: TRBJ2-1
V: TRBV14
D: TRBD2
CDR3: CASSRVTSGNNNEQFF
DNA: TGTGCCAGCAGCCGCGTGACTAGCGGCAATAACAATGAGCAGTTCTTC

size: .
J: TRBJ2-3
V: TRBV27
D: .
CDR3: CASSLSPYHSTDTQYF
DNA: TGTGCCAGCAGTTTAAGTCCCTACCACAGCACAGATACGCAGTATTTT

size: .
J: TRBJ2-2
V: TRBV18
D: .
CDR3: CASFAFGELFF
DNA: TGTGCCAGCTTCGCCTTCGGGGAGCTGTTTTTT

size: once
J: TRBJ2-1
V: TRBV7-9
D: TRBD1
CDR3: CASSLVGTGGYNEQFF
DNA: TGTGCCAGCAGCTTAGTTGGGACAGGCGGGTACAATGAGCAGTTCTTC

size: once
J: TRBJ1-6
V: TRBV7-2
D: TRBD1
CDR3: CASGSTRQGRATLHF
DNA: TGTGCCAGCGGGAGCACACGACAGGGAAGGGCGACCCTCCACTTT

size: once
J: TRBJ2-7
V: TRBV7-9
D: .
CDR3: CASSHFNSYEQYF
DNA: TGTGCCAGCAGCCACTTTAACTCCTACGAGCAGTACTTC

size: .
J: TRBJ1-4
V: TRBV21-1
D: .
CDR3: CASRTEGPGEKLFF
DNA: TGTGCCAGCAGGACAGAGGGGCCGGGTGAAAAACTGTTTTTT

size: .
J: TRBJ1-4
V: TRBV25-1
D: TRBD1
CDR3: CASSLPDRGTNEKLFF
DNA: TGTGCCAGCAGTCTGCCGGACAGGGGAACTAATGAAAAACTGTTTTTT

size: once
J: TRBJ2-2
V: TRBV5-6
D: TRBD1
CDR3: CASSDAGQGVPGSGELFF
DNA: TGTGCCAGCAGCGATGCCGGACAGGGGGTACCGGGATCCGGGGAGCTGTTTTTT

size: .
J: TRBJ1-5
V: TRBV27
D: .
CDR3: CASSLWQSQPQHF
DNA: TGTGCCAGCAGTTTATGGCAGAGTCAGCCCCAGCATTTT

size: .
J: TRBJ1-2
V: TRBV3-1/TRBV3-2
D: .
CDR3: CASSRSWTYANYGYTF
DNA: TGTGCCAGCAGCCGTAGCTGGACATATGCTAACTATGGCTACACCTTC

size: .
J: TRBJ2-3
V: TRBV10-1
D: .
CDR3: CASSDGDGHKKGDTQYF
DNA: TGCGCCAGCAGTGATGGGGACGGACATAAGAAGGGAGATACGCAGTATTTT

size: .
J: TRBJ2-7
V: TRBV19
D: TRBD2
CDR3: CASSMEGLASGIFLYF
DNA: TGTGCCAGTAGTATGGAGGGTTTGGCTAGCGGGATATTTTTGTACTTC

size: .
J: TRBJ2-7
V: TRBV7-2
D: .
CDR3: CASSLEGRSYEQYF
DNA: TGTGCCAGCAGCTTAGAGGGCCGCTCCTACGAGCAGTACTTC

size: once
J: TRBJ2-3
V: TRBV7-2
D: TRBD2
CDR3: CASSLSSGPRADTQYF
DNA: TGTGCCAGCAGCCTTTCTAGCGGCCCCCGTGCAGATACGCAGTATTTT

size: .
J: TRBJ1-5
V: TRBV3-1/TRBV3-2
D: .
CDR3: CASSQALRDQPQHF
DNA: TGTGCCAGCAGCCAAGCCTTGAGGGACCAGCCCCAGCATTTT

size: .
J: TRBJ2-5
V: TRBV5-1
D: .
CDR3: CASFSGAPRGTQYF
DNA: TGCGCCAGCTTTTCAGGGGCCCCTCGGGGGACCCAGTACTTC

size: .
J: TRBJ2-7
V: TRBV7-2
D: .
CDR3: CASSLTATYEQYF
DNA: TGTGCCAGCAGCTTAACGGCTACCTACGAGCAGTACTTC

size: .
J: TRBJ2-1
V: TRBV29-1
D: .
CDR3: CSVDAGKSYNEQFF
DNA: TGCAGCGTTGACGCAGGGAAATCCTACAATGAGCAGTTCTTC

size: .
J: TRBJ2-6
V: TRBV2
D: .
CDR3: CAGLKTRTESSGANVLTF
DNA: TGTGCCGGCCTAAAAACAAGGACAGAGAGCTCTGGGGCCAACGTCCTGACTTTC

size: .
J: TRBJ2-5
V: TRBV28
D: .
CDR3: CASSSIPPWTQYF
DNA: TGTGCCAGCAGTTCCATTCCGCCTTGGACCCAGTACTTC

size: .
J: TRBJ2-1
V: TRBV5-4
D: TRBD2
CDR3: CASSLAGLAGGPSSYNEQFF
DNA: TGTGCCAGCAGCTTGGCCGGGCTAGCGGGGGGTCCAAGCTCCTACAATGAGCAGTTCTTC

size: .
J: TRBJ1-2
V: TRBV6-1
D: .
CDR3: CASSEAAVYGYTF
DNA: TGTGCCAGCAGTGAAGCGGCAGTCTATGGCTACACCTTC

size: few
J: TRBJ1-5
V: TRBV15
D: .
CDR3: CATSRGNQPQHF
DNA: TGTGCCACCAGCAGAGGGAATCAGCCCCAGCATTTT

size: once
J: TRBJ2-5
V: TRBV7-6
D: .
CDR3: CASSLVGETQYF
DNA: TGTGCCAGCAGCTTAGTTGGGGAGACCCAGTACTTC

size: .
J: TRBJ1-1
V: TRBV6-1
D: .
CDR3: CASSEGPGTPVGAFF
DNA: TGTGCCAGCAGTGAAGGTCCCGGGACCCCTGTGGGAGCTTTCTTT

size: once
J: TRBJ2-7
V: TRBV11-2
D: TRBD1
CDR3: CASSLEGQVYYEQYF
DNA: TGTGCCAGCAGCTTAGAGGGACAGGTTTACTACGAGCAGTACTTC

size: .
J: TRBJ2-3
V: TRBV5-5
D: .
CDR3: CASSLGGLLLTDTQYF
DNA: TGTGCCAGCAGCTTGGGTGGGTTACTCCTCACAGATACGCAGTATTTT

size: few
J: TRBJ1-1
V: TRBV19
D: .
CDR3: CASSRGPIGTEAFF
DNA: TGTGCCAGTAGTAGAGGCCCAATCGGCACTGAAGCTTTCTTT

size: .
J: TRBJ2-7
V: TRBV14
D: TRBD1
CDR3: CASSQRQGVFSYEQYF
DNA: TGTGCCAGCAGCCAAAGACAGGGAGTATTCTCCTACGAGCAGTACTTC

size: .
J: TRBJ2-1
V: TRBV5-8
D: .
CDR3: CASSPPGQQFF
DNA: TGTGCCAGCAGCCCCCCGGGACAGCAGTTCTTC

size: .
J: TRBJ2-2
V: TRBV4-1
D: .
CDR3: CASSLRETRNTGELFF
DNA: TGCGCCAGCAGCCTACGGGAGACCCGAAACACCGGGGAGCTGTTTTTT

size: .
J: TRBJ1-6
V: TRBV7-9
D: .
CDR3: CATSDSLIPPLHF
DNA: TGTGCCACGTCGGACAGTCTTATACCACCCCTCCACTTT